The 29 T cell receptor beta chains below were found in one sample sequenced in a study of blood T cell repertoires in COVID-19. TCRdb's copy holds only in-frame clones and misses some; the assay was immunoSEQ multiplex PCR. The data hold approximately 300,000 clones, with over 75% observed a single time. Sequenced sample: PBMCs or T cells enriched from blood (not recorded which). Every receptor here comes from a woman aged 30 to 39 who had recovered from COVID-19.

This clone was counted between two and nine times. V usage is TRBV4-1 and J usage is TRBJ1-5, with D tentatively TRBD1 (6 bases). V dropped 4 bases and J dropped 3 bases, with 10 bases sitting between them. Germline assignment: CDR1 MGHRA and CDR2 YSYEKL. The CDR3 loop spans 14 amino acids. The CDR3 DNA is TGCGCCAGCAGCCCCCGGGACAACAATCAGCCCCAGCATTTT. It is translated as CASSPRDNNQPQHF.

V and J are TRBV5-1 and TRBJ2-5; D is perhaps TRBD2 (7 bases). V lost 3 bases to trimming and J lost 3 bases, with 15 bases between them. This CDR3 has 15 residues. The germline V gene encodes CDR1 SGHRS and CDR2 YFSETQ. In nucleotides, the CDR3 is TGCGCCAGCAGCTCTCCCGGGGGGCTGGAAGAGACCCAGTACTTC. It is translated as CASSSPGGLEETQYF.

The chain combines TRBV28 with TRBJ2-3; 12 bases are a match to TRBD2. Germline V gene lookup returns CDR1 MDHEN and CDR2 SYDVKM. The V gene end was trimmed by 2 bases and the J gene end by 4 bases; junction bases not matched to a gene: 4. The CDR3 has 16 amino acids. CDR3 DNA: TGTGCCAGCAGTTTAAGACTAGCGGGGGCGGCAGATACGCAGTATTTT. Protein sequence: CASSLRLAGAADTQYF.

This clone was found once. The chain links TRBV19 to TRBJ1-6; D is ambiguous. Trimming removed 3 bases at V and 0 bases at J, with 6 bases between. There are 15 residues in the CDR3. In germline, CDR1 is LNHDA, CDR2 SQIVND (reference sequence). CDR3 DNA sequence: TGTGCCAGTAGTATGGAGAGCTCCTATAATTCACCCCTCCACTTT. Translating it yields CASSMESSYNSPLHF.

V and J are TRBV2 and TRBJ1-5; D possibly corresponds to TRBD1 (6 bases). The CDR3 totals 15 residues. Germline CDR1 SNHLY, CDR2 FYNNEI. Trimming took 6 bases from V and 0 from J, leaving 12 bases between them. The CDR3, as DNA: TGTGCCAGCAGCAGACAGGAATCTAGCAATCAGCCCCAGCATTTT. The encoded protein is CASSRQESSNQPQHF. Complete variable domain (other parts from reference TRBV2 and TRBJ1-5): EPEVTQTPSHQVTQMGQEVILRCVPISNHLYFYWYRQILGQKVEFLVSFYNNEISEKSEIFDDQFSVERPDGSNFTLKIRSTKLEDSAMYFCASSRQESSNQPQHFGDGTRLSIL.

This clone showed up many times. This sequence joins TRBV28 and TRBJ1-5; tentative D call: TRBD1 (6 bases). Germline V gene sequence: CDR1 MDHEN, CDR2 SYDVKM. The germline V and J ends were trimmed by 3 bases and 6 bases, with 12 bases remaining between them. The CDR3 has 14 amino acids. The chain's CDR3 is CASSFGGAIQPQHF. CDR3 sequence (DNA): TGTGCCAGCAGTTTCGGGGGGGCGATTCAGCCCCAGCATTTT.

V gene TRBV6-5 combines with J gene TRBJ1-5, with TRBD1 as a possible D gene (5 bases). Trimming removed 8 bases at V and 1 base at J, with 9 bases between. This CDR3 contains 13 residues. Looked up from germline, CDR1 is MNHEY and CDR2 is SVGAGI. CDR3 coding DNA: TGTGCCAGCTCGAGACAGAGCAATCAGCCCCAGCATTTT. Its protein is CASSRQSNQPQHF.

The gene calls are TRBV11-2 and TRBJ2-3, with 7 bases aligning to TRBD2. The J segment lost 8 bases and the V segment lost 3 bases, leaving 5 bases of the junction unmatched. The CDR3 extends over 13 amino acids. The V gene's germline CDR1 is SGHAT and CDR2 FQNNGV. In DNA, the CDR3 is TGTGCCAGCAGCTTCGGGGGGTTGGCTACGCAGTATTTT. This translates into CASSFGGLATQYF. The entire variable domain, with the rest obtained from reference TRBV11-2 and TRBJ2-3, is as follows: EAGVAQSPRYKIIEKRQSVAFWCNPISGHATLYWYQQILGQGPKLLIQFQNNGVVDDSQLPKDRFSAERLKGVDSTLKIQPAKLEDSAVYLCASSFGGLATQYFGPGTRLTVL.

For this clone: Distinct nucleotide sequences in the sample also encode this CDR3. The chain couples TRBV6-1 to TRBJ1-1; D is perhaps TRBD1 (6 bases). Trimming shortened V by 3 bases and J by 0 bases, and 11 bases separated the two germline ends. Germline-derived CDR1 and CDR2 are MNHNS and SASEGT. The CDR3 sequence is 15 residues long. This chain's CDR3 is CASSDRGSMNTEAFF. CDR3 bases: TGTGCCAGCAGTGACAGGGGAAGCATGAACACTGAAGCTTTCTTT.

The chain is built from TRBV28 and TRBJ1-2, with 11 bases aligning to TRBD1. V shed 3 bases and J 7 bases; nucleotides not matched to a gene: 7. From germline, CDR1 is MDHEN and CDR2 SYDVKM. The CDR3 is 15 amino acids. The CDR3 nucleotides are TGTGCCAGCAGTTTTGCGGACAGGGGGCCAAGTGGCTACACCTTC. Amino acids: CASSFADRGPSGYTF.

The genes are TRBV25-1 and TRBJ2-3; D not certain. There are 14 residues in the CDR3. Germline CDR1 reads MGHDK; CDR2 reads SYGVNS. Trimming removed 0 bases at V and 0 bases at J, with 4 bases between. CDR3 bases: TGTGCCAGCAGTGAATACAGTAGCACAGATACGCAGTATTTT. It encodes CASSEYSSTDTQYF. The complete variable domain, with remaining parts taken from reference TRBV25-1 and TRBJ2-3, reads EADIYQTPRYLVIGTGKKITLECSQTMGHDKMYWYQQDPGMELHLIHYSYGVNSTEKGDLSSESTVSRIRTEHFPLTLESARPSHTSQYLCASSEYSSTDTQYFGPGTRLTVL.

This rearrangement joins TRBV13 to TRBJ1-4; D call uncertain. This CDR3 comprises 13 residues. V lost 3 bases and J lost 1, with 3 bases in between. CDR1 and CDR2 from the germline V gene are PRHDT and FYEKMQ (reference sequence). CDR3 nucleotide sequence: TGTGCCAGCAGCTTCCAAACTAATGAAAAACTGTTTTTT. It translates to CASSFQTNEKLFF.

This clone turned up a few times. The V and J genes are TRBV19 and TRBJ1-1; TRBD1 is a possible D gene (6 bases). This CDR3 spans 13 amino acids. V lost 8 bases to trimming and J lost 1 base, with 11 bases between them. Germline CDR1 reads LNHDA; CDR2 reads SQIVND (reference sequence). In DNA form, the CDR3 reads TGTGCCAGTCACAGGGAAAGGAACACTGAAGCTTTCTTT. Translated: CASHRERNTEAFF.

The V gene is TRBV6-5, the J gene TRBJ1-3; D is unclear. Trimming took off 6 bases at V and 4 bases at J, with 10 bases between the two ends. The CDR3 spans 13 residues. The V gene's germline CDR1 is MNHEY and CDR2 SVGAGI. CDR3 loop: CASRPPQGNTIYF. DNA for the CDR3: TGTGCCAGCAGACCCCCACAGGGAAACACCATATATTTT.

This chain uses TRBV19 with TRBJ2-5; D ambiguous. The V and J ends lost 5 bases and 4 bases respectively, with 11 bases between them. CDR3 length: 13 amino acids. Germline V gene data show CDR1 as LNHDA and CDR2 as SQIVND (reference sequence). The DNA of the CDR3 is TGTGCCAGTAGTCCCTCGAGAAGAGAGACCCAGTACTTC. Protein product: CASSPSRRETQYF.

The V gene is TRBV5-5, the J gene TRBJ1-2, with D unclear. CDR1 SGHKS and CDR2 YYEKEE come from the germline V gene (reference sequence). The V end was cut by 0 bases, the J end by 0 bases, with 12 bases between. This CDR3 is 16 amino acids long. DNA for the CDR3: TGTGCCAGCAGCTTGGGTATGGAGCTGCCTAACTATGGCTACACCTTC. It encodes CASSLGMELPNYGYTF.

This chain uses TRBV5-1 with TRBJ1-1; D remains ambiguous. The CDR3 has 14 amino acids. Per germline, CDR1 SGHRS and CDR2 YFSETQ. Deletions cut 2 bases from V and 1 base from J, with 9 bases between. CDR3 in DNA: TGCGCCAGCAGCTTTGCGCTCGGGAACACTGAAGCTTTCTTT. This gives the protein CASSFALGNTEAFF.

This chain uses TRBV7-9 with TRBJ1-1; D unclear. The germline gives CDR1 SEHNR, CDR2 FQNEAQ (reference sequence). The germline V and J ends were trimmed by 1 base and 1 base, with 10 bases remaining between them. CDR3 size: 15 residues. The CDR3 sequence: CASSLDLRGNTEAFF. The CDR3 nucleotides read TGTGCCAGCAGCTTAGATCTCCGGGGGAACACTGAAGCTTTCTTT.

The gene calls are TRBV27 and TRBJ2-3, with D tentatively TRBD1 (5 bases). V shed 6 bases and J shed 1 base, with 11 bases lying between them. Germline V lookup: CDR1 MNHEY, CDR2 SMNVEV (reference sequence). The CDR3 loop spans 14 amino acids. CDR3 sequence: CASSLQGGTDTQYF. The CDR3 DNA reads TGTGCCAGCAGCCTCCAGGGTGGCACAGATACGCAGTATTTT.

The chain uses TRBV4-1 and TRBJ1-5; D gene uncertain. The CDR3 covers 17 residues. CDR1 is MGHRA, CDR2 YSYEKL, per germline. The V and J ends lost 3 bases and 5 bases respectively, with 20 bases between them. The CDR3 here is CASSQGPTARGYQPQHF. The CDR3 DNA reads as TGCGCCAGCAGCCAGGGTCCTACCGCCCGGGGATATCAGCCCCAGCATTTT.

This chain links TRBV24-1 with TRBJ2-1, with 7 nucleotides matching TRBD1. Germline CDR1 is KGHDR and CDR2 is SFDVKD. Trimming at V came to 2 bases and at J to 4 bases, leaving 7 bases not matched to a gene. The CDR3 sequence is 16 residues long. The CDR3 sequence is CATSDSKQGLYNEQFF. The CDR3 nucleotides read TGTGCCACCAGTGATTCGAAACAGGGGCTATACAATGAGCAGTTCTTC.

This rearrangement joins TRBV24-1 to TRBJ2-4; a possible D gene is TRBD1 (5 bases). With 2 bases removed from V and 0 bases from J, the gap between germline ends came to 28 bases. Germline V gives CDR1 KGHDR, CDR2 SFDVKD. This CDR3 has 22 residues. The CDR3 sequence is CATSDSSLVGRAFWAAKNIQYF. The CDR3 nucleotides are TGTGCCACCAGTGATTCATCCCTGGTGGGCAGGGCATTTTGGGCAGCCAAAAACATTCAGTACTTC.

The V gene is TRBV6-5, the J gene TRBJ1-6, with D possibly matching TRBD1 (5 bases). The CDR3 runs to 16 residues. V was cut by 0 bases and J by 5 bases, with 11 bases left in between. The V gene's germline CDR1 is MNHEY and CDR2 SVGAGI. Here the CDR3 DNA reads TGTGCCAGCAGTTACTCGGGACTGCTTGATAATTCACCCCTCCACTTT. Its protein is CASSYSGLLDNSPLHF.

The chain carries TRBV18 and TRBJ2-5; 10 nucleotides align to TRBD1. The CDR3 totals 15 residues. CDR1 and CDR2 from the germline V gene are KGHSH and LQKENI. V gave up 5 bases and J gave up 3 bases; unmatched junction bases: 6. The CDR3 DNA reads as TGTGCCAGCTCATCCGGGACAGGGGCGGAAGAGACCCAGTACTTC. This codes for CASSSGTGAEETQYF.

J is TRBJ2-1 and V is TRBV7-2; 16 nucleotides align to TRBD2. Germline values: CDR1 SGHTA, CDR2 FQGNSA. The CDR3 has 18 amino acids. The V and J ends lost 0 bases and 4 bases, in that order; junction bases with no gene match: 3. This chain's CDR3 is CASSLAGTSGGGYNEQFF. The CDR3, as DNA: TGTGCCAGCAGCTTAGCCGGGACTAGCGGGGGGGGATACAATGAGCAGTTCTTC.

The J gene is TRBJ2-2, the V gene TRBV4-1, with 7 bases identical to TRBD1. Trimming cost V 3 bases and J 2 bases; bases outside gene matches: 9. Germline values: CDR1 MGHRA, CDR2 YSYEKL. The CDR3 spans 17 residues. CDR3 residues: CASSHSRGQTNTGELFF. In DNA form, the CDR3 reads TGCGCCAGCAGCCATTCCCGGGGACAGACCAACACCGGGGAGCTGTTTTTT.

The chain uses TRBV15 and TRBJ1-2; 9 positions agree with TRBD1. After removal of 1 base from V and 8 bases from J, the junction contained 11 bases not matched to a gene. The germline gives CDR1 LNHNV, CDR2 YYDKDF (reference sequence). This CDR3 comprises 16 residues. Here the CDR3 reads CATSRGPGQGGRGYTF. CDR3 DNA sequence: TGTGCCACCAGCAGAGGGCCGGGACAGGGCGGAAGGGGCTACACCTTC.

The V and J genes are TRBV9 and TRBJ1-2; D might be TRBD1 (5 bases). CDR3 length: 12 amino acids. The germline V and J ends were trimmed by 4 bases and 5 bases, with 9 bases remaining between them. The V gene's germline CDR1 is SGDLS and CDR2 YYNGEE. CDR3 DNA sequence: TGTGCCAGCAGCCCAGCAGGGTATGGCTACACCTTC. Translated: CASSPAGYGYTF.

The CDR3 sequence: CASSIPGSLDTQYF. CDR3 sequence (DNA): TGCGCCAGCAGCATCCCAGGCTCTCTAGATACGCAGTATTTT. The chain joins TRBV10-2 to TRBJ2-3, with D uncertain. The CDR3 contains 14 residues. V shed 6 bases and J shed 5 bases, with 15 bases lying between them. Germline lookup yields CDR1 WSHSY and CDR2 SAAADI.